The rows below give T cell receptor beta chains drawn from one sample of a study of shared clonotypes between healthy human individuals. Some clones are missing from TCRdb's copy, which holds only in-frame ones; the method was immunoSEQ multiplex PCR. The profile shows 490,000 or so clones, 79% of them singletons. Input material: PBMCs. Every receptor here comes from a woman in her forties in good health. Some clones in this sample may be carry-over from other donors' samples. Each CDR3 is given with its conserved first and last residue. The D gene is left open where the match is weak. Clone size appears in some rows only: once, few, many, or a class for an expanded clone.

j_gene	v_gene	d_gene	abundance	CDR3aa
TRBJ2-1	TRBV4-3	.	few	CASSQVGGTPTHEQFF
TRBJ2-1	TRBV7-9	TRBD2	.	CASSLVVGRAGHEQFF
TRBJ2-3	TRBV5-1	.	few	CASSFMDVDTQYF
TRBJ2-4	TRBV7-2	.	.	CASSLSQTKNIQYF
TRBJ1-1	TRBV5-1	.	.	CASSLGGMNTEAFF
TRBJ2-7	TRBV19	.	.	CASSMGTRTYEQYF
TRBJ1-2	TRBV5-1	.	.	CASSPDRNYGYTF
TRBJ1-3	TRBV9	.	.	CASSVQDSGNTIYF
TRBJ1-2	TRBV18	.	.	CASSPLPTGGEPRGGYTF
TRBJ2-3	TRBV6-4	TRBD2	few	CASSVSGGTDTQYF
TRBJ2-1	TRBV15	TRBD2	.	CATSRVSGRGDNEQFF
TRBJ2-7	TRBV7-9	.	.	CASSKGLGSYEQYF
TRBJ1-2	TRBV15	.	.	CATSRDSGYGYTF
TRBJ2-3	TRBV10-2	.	few	CASRSVSGEDTQYF
TRBJ2-7	TRBV4-2	.	.	CASSQDGQLTREQYF
TRBJ2-3	TRBV2	.	.	CASNLASDTQYF
TRBJ1-5	TRBV28	TRBD1	once	CASSFLQGAGQPQHF
TRBJ2-1	TRBV29-1	.	.	CSVEGKRADEQFF
TRBJ2-3	TRBV7-9	TRBD2	.	CASSFSGSSTDTQYF
TRBJ2-7	TRBV6-1	TRBD2	few	CASGGLAGGEQYF
TRBJ2-1	TRBV11-2	TRBD2	few	CASSLSGREPGGNEQFF
TRBJ2-2	TRBV19	TRBD1	few	CASSPGQGRRTGELFF
TRBJ2-2	TRBV6-1	.	.	CASSERLVGSGELFF
TRBJ2-7	TRBV7-8	TRBD2	few	CASSQGLVYEQYF
TRBJ2-1	TRBV28	TRBD2	few	CASTGLAGRGGYNEQFF
TRBJ2-7	TRBV2	.	once	CASRPLADEQYF
TRBJ2-3	TRBV29-1	TRBD2	.	CSVGLAGGGTDTQYF
TRBJ1-5	TRBV19	.	.	CASSIGGEVGKPQHF
TRBJ2-5	TRBV2	TRBD2	.	CASGGTIETQYF
TRBJ1-1	TRBV5-1	.	.	CASSLVWLGYGNTEAFF
TRBJ2-7	TRBV19	TRBD2	.	CASSTQLAGVYEQYF
TRBJ2-1	TRBV20-1	.	.	CSGGPYNEQFF
TRBJ2-7	TRBV28	.	.	CASGVKHEQYF
TRBJ1-1	TRBV28	.	.	CASSYPREENTEAFF
TRBJ2-2	TRBV11-3	TRBD2	.	CASSFSGRAGTGELFF
TRBJ1-2	TRBV20-1	.	once	CSLDSNYGYTF
TRBJ1-5	TRBV7-8	.	few	CASSLDRDQPQHF
TRBJ2-3	TRBV20-1	TRBD2	.	CSASGRDTQYF
TRBJ2-5	TRBV10-3	.	few	CAIAGPEETQYF
TRBJ1-2	TRBV4-3	.	.	CASSQDLIQGGYTF
TRBJ1-1	TRBV11-1	.	.	CASSLAEDTEAFF
TRBJ1-4	TRBV6-1	.	.	CASSEGRRQGGPEKLFF
TRBJ1-2	TRBV18	.	.	CASSPTQQGHNYGYTF
TRBJ2-6	TRBV7-9	.	.	CASSFSASGANVLTF
TRBJ1-1	TRBV28	.	.	CASIGGGPYTEAFF
TRBJ2-7	TRBV2	TRBD1	once	CASSDQGVQGEQYF
TRBJ2-5	TRBV11-2	.	.	CASSRGSNVWETQYF
TRBJ1-6	TRBV5-1	.	.	CASSLDRSYNSPLHF